Following are 18 T cell receptor beta chains from one sample sequenced in a study of T cell responses to AZD1222 COVID-19 vaccine. Some clones are missing from TCRdb's copy, which holds only in-frame ones; the method was immunoSEQ multiplex PCR. The sample has approximately 140,000 clones, about 91% seen once; the top ten hold over 8.5%. Sequences were derived from peripheral blood, sampled 28 days after the second AZD1222 dose. The receptors shown here come from an adult who received the AZD1222 COVID-19 vaccine.

In this sample, this clone turned up a few times. The chain links TRBV27 to TRBJ2-1, with D possibly TRBD1 on 5 matching bases. The germline V gene encodes CDR1 MNHEY and CDR2 SMNVEV (reference sequence). The CDR3 spans 16 residues. V shed 6 bases and J shed 2 bases, with 17 bases lying between them. The CDR3 DNA is TGTGCCAGCAGACCTTGGGGCGGTGAAACCTACAATGAGCAGTTCTTC. Its translation: CASRPWGGETYNEQFF.

For the CDR3, the DNA is TGTGCCAGCAGTCTAATTTCCGGGGAGCTGTTTTTT. Its protein product is CASSLISGELFF. V usage is TRBV2 and J usage is TRBJ2-2; D ambiguous. The V end was cut by 5 bases, the J end by 6 bases, with 7 bases between. Germline assignment: CDR1 SNHLY and CDR2 FYNNEI. The CDR3 length is 12 residues.

The genes are TRBV4-2 and TRBJ2-3; possibly TRBD2 for D (6 bases). CDR3 size: 16 residues. Germline loops: CDR1 LGHNA, CDR2 YNFKEQ. V was clipped by 4 bases and J by 4 bases, with 18 bases between them. CDR3 protein: CASSLDVQLASDTQYF. CDR3 coding DNA: TGTGCCAGCAGCCTGGATGTACAACTAGCATCAGATACGCAGTATTTT.

This sequence joins TRBV7-3 and TRBJ2-1; unclear D gene. Germline V gives CDR1 SGHTA, CDR2 FQGTGA. Trimming removed 3 bases at V and 0 bases at J, with 9 bases between. The length of the CDR3 is 15 residues. The CDR3 DNA follows: TGTGCCAGCAGCTTTGACCGGAGCTCCTACAATGAGCAGTTCTTC. Protein: CASSFDRSSYNEQFF.

The chain couples TRBV6-5 to TRBJ1-2; TRBD1 is a possible D gene (6 bases). CDR1 and CDR2 from the germline V gene are MNHEY and SVGAGI. This CDR3 comprises 12 residues. The V gene lost 2 bases and the J gene lost 6 bases, with 7 bases spanning the gap. For the CDR3, the DNA is TGTGCCAGCAGTTACGCAGGGGATGGCTACACCTTC. This gives the protein CASSYAGDGYTF.

The rearrangement joins TRBV28 to TRBJ1-1; D call uncertain. This CDR3 region has 11 residues. The germline gives CDR1 MDHEN, CDR2 SYDVKM. With 6 bases removed from V and 1 base from J, the gap between germline ends came to 3 bases. CDR3 coding DNA: TGTGCCAGCAGAGGGAACACTGAAGCTTTCTTT. Encoded protein: CASRGNTEAFF.

The J gene is TRBJ1-2, the V gene TRBV7-2, with 12 bases lining up with TRBD1. Trimming cost V 6 bases and J 8 bases; bases outside gene matches: 7. Germline CDR1 is SGHTA and CDR2 is FQGNSA. CDR3 size: 14 residues. CDR3 DNA: TGTGCCAGCAGATCGGGACAGGGGGCGGGCGGCTACACCTTC. This encodes CASRSGQGAGGYTF.

The count of this clone is one. The chain has TRBV5-1 and TRBJ2-1; 10 nucleotides match TRBD2. The J segment lost 2 bases and the V segment lost 1 base, leaving 6 bases of the junction unmatched. CDR3 size: 17 residues. Germline V CDR1 and CDR2: SGHRS, YFSETQ. The CDR3 DNA is TGCGCCAGCAGCTTGCGAGCGGGAGGGGCTCCCTACAATGAGCAGTTCTTC. Translation: CASSLRAGGAPYNEQFF. The whole variable domain, filled in from reference TRBV5-1 and TRBJ2-1, reads KAGVTQTPRYLIKTRGQQVTLSCSPISGHRSVSWYQQTPGQGLQFLFEYFSETQRNKGNFPGRFSGRQFSNSRSEMNVSTLELGDSALYLCASSLRAGGAPYNEQFFGPGTRLTVL.

The rearrangement joins TRBV21-1 to TRBJ1-2; the table's D gene call, TRBD1, was not cross checked with the DNA. TRBV21-1 is a listed pseudogene. The CDR3 has 15 residues. For the CDR3, the DNA is TGTGCCAGCATGCTTTTTGGGGCGCCTAACTATGGCTACACCTTC. Encoded protein: CASMLFGAPNYGYTF.

This chain uses TRBV6-5 with TRBJ1-4; 8 bases align to TRBD1. The CDR3 has 15 residues. Germline CDR1 and CDR2: MNHEY and SVGAGI. V was clipped by 6 bases and J by 4 bases; unmatched bases: 7. Written as DNA, the CDR3 is TGTGCCAGCAGCCATAACAGGGGGATTAATGAAAAACTGTTTTTT. Its protein product is CASSHNRGINEKLFF.

The chain combines TRBV7-9 with TRBJ1-2, with 8 bases aligning to TRBD1. This CDR3 has 13 amino acids. Germline CDR1 SEHNR, CDR2 FQNEAQ (reference sequence). Trimming took 5 bases from V and 4 from J; bases not matched to a gene: 3. The CDR3 coding sequence is TGTGCCAGCAGCGCCGGGACAGGCTATGGCTACACCTTC. It specifies CASSAGTGYGYTF.

The chain carries TRBV2 and TRBJ2-1; a possible D gene is TRBD2 (5 bases). Germline V lookup: CDR1 SNHLY, CDR2 FYNNEI. Trimming removed 6 bases at V and 0 bases at J, with 12 bases between. This CDR3 spans 15 amino acids. CDR3: CASRLTISSYNEQFF. The CDR3, as DNA: TGTGCCAGCAGGCTGACTATAAGCTCCTACAATGAGCAGTTCTTC. The full variable domain, in which reference TRBV2 and TRBJ2-1 provide the parts outside the CDR3, is EPEVTQTPSHQVTQMGQEVILRCVPISNHLYFYWYRQILGQKVEFLVSFYNNEISEKSEIFDDQFSVERPDGSNFTLKIRSTKLEDSAMYFCASRLTISSYNEQFFGPGTRLTVL.

This sequence joins TRBV5-1 and TRBJ1-2; 7 bases agree with TRBD1. This CDR3 contains 13 residues. From germline, CDR1 is SGHRS and CDR2 YFSETQ. Trimming removed 3 bases from V and 6 bases from J; junction bases left unmatched: 5. As DNA, the CDR3 is TGCGCCAGCAGCTCCAGGGGGTCTGATGGCTACACCTTC. This gives the protein CASSSRGSDGYTF.

The chain combines TRBV5-4 with TRBJ2-7; TRBD2 aligns across 8 bases. This CDR3 contains 14 residues. Germline CDR1 and CDR2: SGHNT and YYREEE (reference sequence). Losses at the gene ends were 1 base for V and 7 bases for J; bases not matched to a gene: 7. As DNA, the CDR3 is TGTGCCAGCAGCTTGCTCGGGGGGGTGAGTGAGCAGTACTTC. The encoded protein is CASSLLGGVSEQYF.

This clone was counted a few times. The chain carries TRBV13 and TRBJ2-3; 10 bases fit TRBD2. V lost 5 bases and J lost 2; bases outside the gene matches: 13. Germline V gene data show CDR1 as PRHDT and CDR2 as FYEKMQ (reference sequence). The CDR3 spans 18 residues. The CDR3 is CASSPIGSGRGDTDTQYF. CDR3 DNA: TGTGCCAGCAGCCCCATCGGCAGCGGGAGGGGGGACACAGATACGCAGTATTTT.

The chain employs TRBV7-8 and TRBJ1-3; tentatively, D is TRBD1 (6 bases). Germline CDR1 is SGHVS and CDR2 is FQNEAQ. Trimming took off 2 bases at V and 3 bases at J, with 20 bases between the two ends. The length of the CDR3 is 18 residues. The CDR3 nucleotides are TGTGCCAGCAGCTTAAGTCCGGGACACCAGACGCGTGGAAACACCATATATTTT. It specifies CASSLSPGHQTRGNTIYF.

This clone turned up a few times. The chain is built from TRBV5-5 and TRBJ2-7; D is unresolved. From germline, CDR1 is SGHKS and CDR2 YYEKEE (reference sequence). V dropped 3 bases and J dropped 0 bases, with 7 bases sitting between them. This CDR3 has 13 amino acids. The CDR3 coding sequence is TGTGCCAGCAGCTCCCTGAGCTCCTACGAGCAGTACTTC. Encoded protein: CASSSLSSYEQYF.

The chain has TRBV6-5 and TRBJ1-1; perhaps TRBD1 as D (5 bases). V shed 5 bases and J shed 4 bases, with 17 bases lying between them. The length of the CDR3 is 15 residues. Germline loops: CDR1 MNHEY, CDR2 SVGAGI. CDR3 in DNA: TGTGCCAGCAGTCCTACTTGGGGGGTCGGCACTGAAGCTTTCTTT. Amino acid sequence: CASSPTWGVGTEAFF.